The 18 T cell receptor beta chains below were found in one sample sequenced in a study of T-cell reconstitution after alpha-beta-depleted transplantation in children. For TCRbeta, the library was prepared with unique molecular identifiers. TCRdb independently ran MiXCR on the PCR reads; one entry per CDR3 protein. The sample has around 410,000 distinct CDR3 sequences; roughly a tenth are singletons. The input for sequencing was PBMCs from the stem cell graft donor, taken from the stem cell graft. These TCRs come from a human donor who donated a stem cell graft to a child with acute myeloid leukemia.

This clonotype was observed a handful of times. This rearrangement joins TRBV6-2 or TRBV6-3 to TRBJ2-3; tentatively, D is TRBD1 or TRBD2 (5 bases each). V lost 8 bases and J lost 2, with 32 bases in between. Germline V gene sequence: CDR1 MNHEY, CDR2 SVGEGT. This CDR3 contains 20 residues. DNA for the CDR3: TGTGCCAGCTACCGGGACCAAGATCCTATAAAGGAAATCCCCACAGATACGCAGTATTTT. Protein: CASYRDQDPIKEIPTDTQYF.

This clonotype was seen repeatedly, ten times or more. V is TRBV20-1 and J is TRBJ2-1; D may correspond to TRBD1 or TRBD2 (6 bases each). Germline CDR1 and CDR2: DFQATT and SNEGSKA (reference sequence). V dropped 1 base and J dropped 0 bases, with 22 bases sitting between them. CDR3 length: 19 residues. CDR3 nucleotides: TGCAGTGCTAGAGTAGTTGCAGGGGAGGCGTATAGCTCCTACAATGAGCAGTTCTTC. Amino acid sequence: CSARVVAGEAYSSYNEQFF.

Only a few counts were recorded for this clonotype. The J gene is TRBJ2-7, the V gene TRBV29-1; D is perhaps TRBD2 (6 bases). There are 13 residues in the CDR3. CDR1 and CDR2 (germline): SQVTM, ANQGSEA. Trimming removed 4 bases at V and 2 bases at J, with 12 bases between. The CDR3 loop reads CSVGRGLTYEQYF. The CDR3 DNA reads as TGCAGCGTTGGAAGGGGACTTACCTACGAGCAGTACTTC.

The sample holds many counts of this clonotype. The gene calls are TRBV7-8 and TRBJ2-2, with D perhaps matching TRBD1 or TRBD2 (6 bases each). Trimming left V 5 bases short and J 5 bases short, with 12 bases between. The CDR3 runs 14 residues. From germline, CDR1 is SGHVS and CDR2 FQNEAQ. The CDR3 DNA reads as TGTGCCAGCAGCGGTCGGGGGCGAACCGGGGAGCTGTTTTTT. Translated, it gives CASSGRGRTGELFF.

Ten or more counts support this clonotype. The J gene is TRBJ1-1, the V gene TRBV19, with 8 nucleotides matching TRBD1. This CDR3 spans 15 amino acids. Per the germline V gene, CDR1 is LNHDA and CDR2 is SQIVND (reference sequence). Trimming took 6 bases from V and 0 from J; bases not matched to a gene: 6. CDR3 in amino acids: CASRPTGVMNTEAFF. In DNA form, the CDR3 reads TGTGCCAGTAGACCGACAGGGGTTATGAACACTGAAGCTTTCTTT.

The chain carries TRBV29-1 and TRBJ1-1; D possibly corresponds to TRBD1 (5 bases). V lost 4 bases, J lost 1 base, and 10 bases lay in between. The CDR3 runs to 13 residues. Germline V gene data show CDR1 as SQVTM and CDR2 as ANQGSEA. CDR3 in amino acids: CSVVGTGNTEAFF. CDR3 bases: TGCAGCGTTGTGGGGACTGGGAACACTGAAGCTTTCTTT.

The V and J genes are TRBV30 and TRBJ2-5, with D unclear. The CDR3 spans 11 residues. Germline loops: CDR1 GTSNPN, CDR2 SVGIG (reference sequence). Trimming stripped 2 bases from V and 5 bases from J, with 6 bases between. CDR3: CAWSLGETQYF. The DNA for the CDR3 is TGTGCCTGGAGTTTGGGGGAGACCCAGTACTTC.

The chain is built from TRBV7-2 and TRBJ1-2; 11 positions agree with TRBD1. V gave up 4 bases and J gave up 7 bases; unmatched junction bases: 5. Germline loops: CDR1 SGHTA, CDR2 FQGNSA. There are 14 residues in the CDR3. For the CDR3, the DNA is TGTGCCAGCAGCTCGGGACAGGGGGAGATTGGCTACACCTTC. It yields the protein CASSSGQGEIGYTF.

This clonotype showed up many times. The V call is TRBV5-5, the J call TRBJ1-2; 9 bases are a match to TRBD1. The CDR3 contains 16 residues. Trimming removed 5 bases from V and 4 bases from J; junction bases left unmatched: 12. CDR1 and CDR2 from the germline V gene are SGHKS and YYEKEE (reference sequence). The CDR3 DNA sequence: TGTGCCAGCAGTCTGCTACGGACAGGGGATATCTATGGCTACACCTTC. Protein sequence: CASSLLRTGDIYGYTF.

In this sample, this clonotype turned up a few times. V usage is TRBV29-1 and J usage is TRBJ2-3; TRBD1 matches at 10 bases. The CDR3 sequence is 13 residues long. The V and J ends lost 6 bases and 2 bases, in that order; junction bases with no gene match: 2. The germline V gene has CDR1 SQVTM and CDR2 ANQGSEA. CDR3 sequence reads: CSVGTGVTDTQYF. DNA of the CDR3: TGCAGCGTCGGGACAGGGGTCACAGATACGCAGTATTTT.

This clonotype was counted a few times. The V gene is TRBV15, the J gene TRBJ2-5; 7 bases line up with TRBD2. Looked up from germline, CDR1 is LNHNV and CDR2 is YYDKDF (reference sequence). The CDR3 loop spans 12 amino acids. After removal of 1 base from V and 7 bases from J, the junction contained 0 bases not matched to a gene. DNA of the CDR3: TGTGCCACCAGCAGAGCGGGGGGGACCCAGTACTTC. It is translated as CATSRAGGTQYF. The whole variable domain, filled in from reference TRBV15 and TRBJ2-5, reads DAMVIQNPRYQVTQFGKPVTLSCSQTLNHNVMYWYQQKSSQAPKLLFHYYDKDFNNEADTPDNFQSRRPNTSFCFLDIRSPGLGDTAMYLCATSRAGGTQYFGPGTRLLVL.

Only a few counts were recorded for this clonotype. The chain is built from TRBV20-1 and TRBJ2-1; TRBD2 agrees at 11 bases. Germline lookup yields CDR1 DFQATT and CDR2 SNEGSKA (reference sequence). The V gene end was trimmed by 6 bases and the J gene end by 9 bases; junction bases not matched to a gene: 13. CDR3 length: 15 residues. The CDR3 DNA sequence: TGCAGTGCCAACCTTATAGCGGGAGGGCCCCGTGAGCAGTTCTTC. Its translation is CSANLIAGGPREQFF.

The genes are TRBV19 and TRBJ2-3; tentative D call: TRBD2 (6 bases). The CDR3 has 13 residues. Trimming removed 8 bases at V and 10 bases at J, with 19 bases between. The germline gives CDR1 LNHDA, CDR2 SQIVND (reference sequence). In DNA form, the CDR3 reads TGTGCCAGTCTCTCCACCAGCGGAGGGGCGCAGTATTTT. Its translation is CASLSTSGGAQYF.

The genes are TRBV25-1 and TRBJ1-4; D might be TRBD1 (6 bases). With 1 base removed from V and 3 bases from J, the gap between germline ends came to 18 bases. In germline, CDR1 is MGHDK, CDR2 SYGVNS. The CDR3 extends over 18 amino acids. CDR3 DNA: TGTGCCAGCAGTGAATGGGGGCAGGGCGTATTCCCTAATGAAAAACTGTTTTTT. It encodes CASSEWGQGVFPNEKLFF.

This clonotype has a handful of counts. The rearrangement uses TRBV5-5 and TRBJ1-2; TRBD1 agrees at 10 bases. The J segment lost 4 bases and the V segment lost 4 bases, leaving 4 bases of the junction unmatched. CDR3 size: 14 residues. The germline gives CDR1 SGHKS, CDR2 YYEKEE (reference sequence). CDR3: CASSTGQGVYGYTF. The CDR3 region has the DNA TGTGCCAGCAGCACCGGACAGGGGGTCTATGGCTACACCTTC.

This chain connects TRBV7-6 to TRBJ2-3; D is possibly TRBD2 (6 bases). The CDR3 consists of 15 residues. V lost 1 base, J lost 6 bases, and 14 bases lay in between. Germline V lookup: CDR1 SGHVS, CDR2 FNYEAQ. This chain's CDR3 is CASSLGSGSLDTQYF. The CDR3, as DNA: TGTGCCAGCAGCTTAGGTAGCGGAAGTTTGGATACGCAGTATTTT.

The rearrangement joins TRBV6-1 to TRBJ1-3; 9 nucleotides align to TRBD1. The germline gives CDR1 MNHNS, CDR2 SASEGT. Trimming at V came to 6 bases and at J to 3 bases, leaving 6 bases not matched to a gene. This CDR3 is 15 amino acids long. CDR3 nucleotides: TGTGCCAGCAGGCCACAGGGGGCACATGGAAACACCATATATTTT. This gives the protein CASRPQGAHGNTIYF.

This clonotype was counted many times. The V and J genes are TRBV5-6 and TRBJ2-1; D may be TRBD2 (5 bases). Trimming removed 5 bases at V and 10 bases at J, with 22 bases between. This CDR3 region has 15 residues. CDR1 and CDR2 from the germline V gene are SGHDT and YYEEEE. The CDR3 region has the DNA TGTGCCAGCAGTCGCTTCGTCAGGCTCTCGGGAGAGCAGTTCTTC. This sequence encodes CASSRFVRLSGEQFF.